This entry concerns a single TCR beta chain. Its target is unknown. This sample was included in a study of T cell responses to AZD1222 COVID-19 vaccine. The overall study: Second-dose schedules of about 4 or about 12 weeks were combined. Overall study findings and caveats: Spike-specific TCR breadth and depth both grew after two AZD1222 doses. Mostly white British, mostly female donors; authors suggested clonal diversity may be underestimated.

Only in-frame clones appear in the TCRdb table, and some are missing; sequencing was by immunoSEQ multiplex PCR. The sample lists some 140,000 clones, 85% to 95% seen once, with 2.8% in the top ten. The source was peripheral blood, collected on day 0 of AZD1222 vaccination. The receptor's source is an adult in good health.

The CDR3 spells CAISESGVDTEAFF. The CDR3 DNA follows: TGTGCCATCAGTGAAAGCGGTGTGGACACTGAAGCTTTCTTT. V and J are TRBV10-3 and TRBJ1-1, with D uncertain. V gave up 3 bases and J gave up 3 bases, with 11 bases separating them. This CDR3 is built from 14 residues. Per germline, CDR1 ENHRY and CDR2 SYGVKD.